Listed below are T cell receptor beta chains from one sample, sequenced in a study of blood T cell repertoires in COVID-19. Some clones are missing from TCRdb's copy, which holds only in-frame ones; the method was immunoSEQ multiplex PCR. Of roughly 410,000 clones in the sample, about 87% were seen once. Material: peripheral blood. Receptors were obtained from a woman aged 55-69 years with COVID-19, enrolled during active disease. Each CDR3 is given with its conserved first and last residue. A D gene is named only where the DNA matches it firmly. Where a row states a size, it is once, few, many or the class of an expanded clone; other rows omit it.

v_call	d_call	j_call	clone_size	cdr3_aa	cdr3_nt
TRBV9	TRBD1	TRBJ2-7	.	CASSTTGTGGGEQYF	TGTGCCAGCAGCACCACCGGGACAGGGGGCGGCGAGCAGTACTTC
TRBV5-1	.	TRBJ2-4	.	CASSLTPSRGRSQNIQYF	TGCGCCAGCAGCTTGACCCCCTCTCGAGGGAGAAGTCAAAACATTCAGTACTTC
TRBV4-2	.	TRBJ2-5	.	CASSQDQWSETQYF	TGTGCCAGCAGCCAAGATCAGTGGTCGGAGACCCAGTACTTC
TRBV4-2	TRBD1	TRBJ1-2	.	CASSQVEGASGYTF	TGTGCCAGCAGCCAAGTAGAGGGGGCTAGTGGCTACACCTTC
TRBV4-1	TRBD1	TRBJ2-1	.	CASSQTGGPNSNEQFF	TGCGCCAGCAGCCAAACAGGGGGCCCGAACTCCAATGAGCAGTTCTTC
TRBV9	TRBD1	TRBJ2-3	.	CASSLGQGRSTDTQYF	TGTGCCAGCAGCCTTGGACAGGGGAGGAGCACAGATACGCAGTATTTT
TRBV19	.	TRBJ2-7	.	CASSGRDTRYEQYF	TGTGCCAGTAGTGGCCGGGACACCCGCTACGAGCAGTACTTC
TRBV19	TRBD2	TRBJ2-1	few	CASSSPGLAGGWEQFF	TGTGCCAGTAGTTCGCCGGGACTAGCGGGGGGTTGGGAGCAGTTCTTC
TRBV19	.	TRBJ2-5	.	CASSPEVGSAETQYF	TGTGCCAGTAGCCCAGAGGTGGGGAGCGCAGAGACCCAGTACTTC
TRBV18	TRBD1	TRBJ2-3	.	CASSRGQGGTSTDTQYF	TGTGCCAGCTCACGCGGACAGGGGGGGACTAGCACAGATACGCAGTATTTT
TRBV7-9	TRBD1	TRBJ2-1	few	CASSPPWGQMKYNEQFF	TGTGCCAGCAGCCCCCCCTGGGGACAGATGAAGTACAATGAGCAGTTCTTC
TRBV12-3/TRBV12-4	TRBD1	TRBJ2-7	.	CASSRDRGHEQYF	TGTGCCAGCAGTCGGGACAGGGGGCACGAGCAGTACTTC